The 15 T cell receptor beta chains given below trace back to one sample, sequenced in a study of OX40 agonist ivuxolimab in advanced cancers. TCRdb's table, derived via immunoSEQ multiplex PCR, lists solely in-frame clones and lacks some. The sample shows around 60,000 clones, roughly 89% of them seen only once. Material: CD4+ or CD8+ T cells sorted from blood, obtained in a trial of the OX40 agonist ivuxolimab. Receptor source: an adult with an advanced solid tumor such as melanoma, head and neck, liver or kidney cancer.

The V call is TRBV6-1, the J call TRBJ1-5; possible D gene TRBD1, 6 bases. Trimming took 6 bases from V and 6 from J, leaving 15 bases between them. The CDR3 has 14 amino acids. Germline CDR1 MNHNS, CDR2 SASEGT. CDR3 sequence: CASRTGQTAQPQHF. The DNA of the CDR3 is TGTGCCAGCAGGACGGGACAAACGGCTCAGCCCCAGCATTTT.

The genes are TRBV7-2 and TRBJ2-5; TRBD1 agrees at 7 bases. The CDR3 spans 15 residues. CDR1 SGHTA and CDR2 FQGNSA come from the germline V gene. V shed 5 bases, J shed 4 bases, and the junction held 10 bases outside the gene matches. CDR3 in DNA: TGTGCCAGCAGCCCGCGACAGGGCGCTCCAGAGACCCAGTACTTC. Translated: CASSPRQGAPETQYF.

The chain carries TRBV10-3 and TRBJ2-1, with 12 bases that match TRBD2. From germline, CDR1 is ENHRY and CDR2 SYGVKD. This CDR3 spans 16 amino acids. V trimming: 4 bases; J trimming: 5 bases; junction bases outside the gene matches: 6. CDR3 protein: CAISGGLAGGDNEQFF. The CDR3 DNA reads TGTGCCATCAGTGGGGGTCTAGCGGGAGGGGACAATGAGCAGTTCTTC.

The chain recombines TRBV28 with TRBJ1-2; D gene unclear. The ends were cut back, 8 bases at V and 6 bases at J, with 16 bases in the middle. The germline V gene has CDR1 MDHEN and CDR2 SYDVKM. This CDR3 region has 13 residues. The CDR3: CASLELSDHGYTF. Here the CDR3 DNA reads TGTGCCAGCCTAGAGCTCTCAGATCATGGCTACACCTTC.

This clone was counted between two and nine times. This chain uses TRBV25-1 with TRBJ1-2; D is unclear. The CDR3 is made up of 12 amino acids. V was trimmed by 5 bases and J by 3 bases, leaving 7 bases between them. Germline CDR1 reads MGHDK; CDR2 reads SYGVNS. Here the CDR3 reads CASSRADYGYTF. DNA for the CDR3: TGTGCCAGCAGTAGGGCAGACTATGGCTACACCTTC.

The chain uses TRBV7-9 and TRBJ2-7; 7 bases agree with TRBD1. With V trimmed by 1 base and J by 2 bases, 2 bases remained unmatched. Germline CDR1 and CDR2: SEHNR and FQNEAQ (reference sequence). The CDR3 runs 14 residues. The DNA of the CDR3 is TGTGCCAGCAGCTTAGGGGGACAGCCCTACGAGCAGTACTTC. The encoded protein is CASSLGGQPYEQYF.

The chain carries TRBV7-2 and TRBJ2-1; D not certain. There are 16 residues in the CDR3. CDR1 is SGHTA and CDR2 is FQGNSA in the germline V gene. With 1 base removed from V and 5 bases from J, the gap between germline ends came to 15 bases. CDR3 DNA sequence: TGTGCCAGCAGCTTAGGTCCTTCCCCTGGCGACAATGAGCAGTTCTTC. Translating it yields CASSLGPSPGDNEQFF.

The chain recombines TRBV6-5 with TRBJ1-5; D gene uncertain. From germline, CDR1 is MNHEY and CDR2 SVGAGI. V lost 5 bases and J 0 bases, leaving 11 bases between the germline ends. The CDR3 runs to 15 residues. Here the CDR3 reads CASSDYEGSNQPQHF. In nucleotides, the CDR3 is TGTGCCAGCAGTGACTATGAGGGTAGCAATCAGCCCCAGCATTTT.

This chain connects TRBV9 to TRBJ2-7, with D possibly TRBD2 on 7 matching bases. In germline, CDR1 is SGDLS, CDR2 YYNGEE. The CDR3 consists of 16 residues. The V end was cut by 3 bases, the J end by 5 bases, with 21 bases between. CDR3 protein: CASSAPLGGAGDEQYF. The CDR3 DNA is TGTGCCAGCAGCGCCCCGCTAGGGGGGGCGGGGGACGAGCAGTACTTC. Supplemented by reference TRBV9 and TRBJ2-7, the full variable domain reads DSGVTQTPKHLITATGQRVTLRCSPRSGDLSVYWYQQSLDQGLQFLIQYYNGEERAKGNILERFSAQQFPDLHSELNLSSLELGDSALYFCASSAPLGGAGDEQYFGPGTRLTVT.

The chain recombines TRBV5-1 with TRBJ2-7, with a tentative D call TRBD1 (6 bases). CDR3 length equals 14 residues. CDR1 and CDR2 (germline): SGHRS, YFSETQ. The germline V and J ends were trimmed by 1 base and 5 bases, with 13 bases remaining between them. This chain's CDR3 is CASSLNAGDNEQYF. CDR3 bases: TGCGCCAGCAGCTTGAACGCAGGGGACAACGAGCAGTACTTC.

The chain uses TRBV30 and TRBJ2-5; TRBD1 aligns across 9 bases. Germline CDR1 is GTSNPN and CDR2 is SVGIG (reference sequence). V was pared by 3 bases and J by 5 bases, with 10 bases of the junction left unmatched. The length of the CDR3 is 15 residues. CDR3 bases: TGTGCCTGGAGCGCCCTGGGACAGGGCGGCGAGACCCAGTACTTC. Protein product: CAWSALGQGGETQYF.

This clone was seen only once. The gene calls are TRBV5-4 and TRBJ2-1, with D tentatively TRBD2 (7 bases). V dropped 6 bases and J dropped 6 bases, with 22 bases sitting between them. The CDR3 length is 16 residues. CDR1 is SGHNT and CDR2 is YYREEE in the germline V gene (reference sequence). The CDR3 nucleotides read TGTGCCAGCAATCCGGGGGGCTTTGGGTTTGGCAATGAGCAGTTCTTC. Protein sequence: CASNPGGFGFGNEQFF. Complete variable domain (other parts from reference TRBV5-4 and TRBJ2-1): ETGVTQSPTHLIKTRGQQVTLRCSSQSGHNTVSWYQQALGQGPQFIFQYYREEENGRGNFPPRFSGLQFPNYSSELNVNALELDDSALYLCASNPGGFGFGNEQFFGPGTRLTVL.

This chain joins TRBV19 and TRBJ2-6; 8 bases match TRBD2. Germline assignment: CDR1 LNHDA and CDR2 SQIVND (reference sequence). This CDR3 comprises 19 residues. Trimming removed 7 bases from V and 1 base from J; junction bases left unmatched: 15. The CDR3 sequence: CASTRPKGVAGSGANVLTF. The CDR3 region has the DNA TGTGCCAGTACCAGACCAAAGGGGGTAGCGGGGTCTGGGGCCAACGTCCTGACTTTC.

The chain links TRBV5-4 to TRBJ1-5; D perhaps matches TRBD1 (5 bases). This CDR3 has 13 amino acids. The germline CDR1 and CDR2 sequences are SGHNT and YYREEE (reference sequence). V was shortened by 7 bases and J by 1 base, with 9 bases between the two germline ends. DNA of the CDR3: TGTGCCAGCTCAAAGGGGAGCAATCAGCCCCAGCATTTT. Translated: CASSKGSNQPQHF.

The chain carries TRBV2 and TRBJ1-6; possibly TRBD1 for D (6 bases). CDR1 is SNHLY, CDR2 FYNNEI, per germline. Trimming removed 2 bases from V and 8 bases from J, with 7 bases in between. The CDR3 length is 13 residues. The CDR3 region is CASSEQGYSPLHF. For the CDR3, the DNA is TGTGCCAGCAGTGAACAGGGGTATTCACCCCTCCACTTT.